This record covers a single T cell receptor (beta chain). The data were obtained in a study of blood T cell repertoires in COVID-19. CDR1 is SGHRS and CDR2 is YFSETQ in the germline V gene. The V and J ends lost 0 bases and 7 bases respectively, with 8 bases between them. The length of the CDR3 is 12 residues. The assay was immunoSEQ multiplex PCR, and TCRdb's table has in-frame clones only and misses some. The sample contains about 250,000 clones, roughly nine tenths of which appear only once. The receptor's source is a woman aged 55-69 years who had recovered from COVID-19. The chain couples TRBV5-1 to TRBJ2-7; D is possibly TRBD2 (6 bases). Material for sequencing was peripheral blood. This CDR3 is CASSLVGLEQYF. The CDR3 DNA follows: TGCGCCAGCAGCTTGGTGGGACTTGAGCAGTACTTC.